This T cell receptor beta chain was sequenced for a study of CD8 T cells in Susac syndrome. About 0.5 to 1 ug RNA was reverse transcribed with random hexamers. Via MiXCR, TCRdb re-called the immunoSEQ multiplex PCR reads, giving one row per CDR3 protein. The profile shows 250,000 or so distinct CDR3 sequences, around 95% of them singletons. Negative isolation yielded the CD8+ and CD4+ T cells, while FACS enriched the TEMRA cells. The V gene's germline CDR1 is LGHDT and CDR2 YNNKEL (reference sequence). The CDR3 covers 11 residues. V lost 4 bases and J 7 bases, leaving 6 bases between the germline ends.

The receptor was derived from a human donor with multiple sclerosis. Sequenced input: CD4+ T cells from PBMCs. The rearrangement joins TRBV3-1 to TRBJ2-3; D is undetermined. The CDR3 DNA is TGTGCCAGCAGCCTTCTTCATACGCAGTATTTT. Translation: CASSLLHTQYF.